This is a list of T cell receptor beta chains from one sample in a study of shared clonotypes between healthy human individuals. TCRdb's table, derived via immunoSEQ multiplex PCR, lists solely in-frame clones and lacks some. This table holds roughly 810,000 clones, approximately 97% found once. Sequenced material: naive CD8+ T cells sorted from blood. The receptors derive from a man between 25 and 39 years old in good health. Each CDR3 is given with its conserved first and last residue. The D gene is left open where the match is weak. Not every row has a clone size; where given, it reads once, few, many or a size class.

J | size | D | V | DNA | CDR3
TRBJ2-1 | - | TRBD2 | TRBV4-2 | TGTGCCAGCAGCCAAGCCACTAGCGGACTCTACAATGAGCAGTTCTTC | CASSQATSGLYNEQFF
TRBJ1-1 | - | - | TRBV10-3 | TGTGCCATCAGTGAGTCAAGCCACACTGAAGCTTTCTTT | CAISESSHTEAFF
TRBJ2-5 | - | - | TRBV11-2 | TGTGCCAGCAGCTTCCTATGGGGAACAGAGACCCAGTACTTC | CASSFLWGTETQYF
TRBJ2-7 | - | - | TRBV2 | TGTGCCAGCAGTGAAGAAAGTGCGGGTCCGTTATTCTCCTACGAGCAGTACTTC | CASSEESAGPLFSYEQYF
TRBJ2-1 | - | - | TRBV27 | TGTGCCAGCGAAACATACAATGAGCAGTTCTTC | CASETYNEQFF
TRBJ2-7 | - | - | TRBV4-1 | TGCGCCAGCAGCCAAGAGGCGTTTCGTGGGAGAGTTTACGAGCAGTACTTC | CASSQEAFRGRVYEQYF
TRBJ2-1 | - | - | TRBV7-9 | TGTGCCAGCAGCATTGTATGGGATGAGCAGTTCTTC | CASSIVWDEQFF
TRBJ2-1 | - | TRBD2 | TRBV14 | TGTGCCAGCAGCCAAGTACACGTAGCGGGAGGGCCGGTTAACGGTCTTGGTTGGGAGCAGTTCTTC | CASSQVHVAGGPVNGLGWEQFF
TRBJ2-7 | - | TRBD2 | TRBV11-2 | TGTGCCAGCAGCTTAGATCCGCTAGCGGCTTCCTACGAGCAGTACTTC | CASSLDPLAASYEQYF
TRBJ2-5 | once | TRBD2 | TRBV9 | TGTGCCAGCAGCGTAGGGCTAGCGGCCAAGGAGACCCAGTACTTC | CASSVGLAAKETQYF
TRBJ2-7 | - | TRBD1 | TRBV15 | TGTGCCACCAGCGAAGAGAGGTTGGACAGGGGGATATACGAGCAGTACTTC | CATSEERLDRGIYEQYF
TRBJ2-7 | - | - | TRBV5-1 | TGCGCCAGCAGCTTGTACAGTCTCTACGAGCAGTACTTC | CASSLYSLYEQYF
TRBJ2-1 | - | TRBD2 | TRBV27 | TGTGCCAGCAGTTTCTTTAGCGGGGACAATGAGCAGTTCTTC | CASSFFSGDNEQFF
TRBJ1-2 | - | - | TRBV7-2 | TGTGCCAGCAGCTCGTACAGGGAAGGCTACACCTTC | CASSSYREGYTF
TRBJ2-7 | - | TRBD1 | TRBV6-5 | TGTGCCAGCAGTACCCGGGACAGGGACACCGACGAGCAGTACTTC | CASSTRDRDTDEQYF
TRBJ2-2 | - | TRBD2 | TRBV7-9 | TGTGCCAGCAGCTCGGGACTAGCGGGAACCGTCGGGGAGCTGTTTTTT | CASSSGLAGTVGELFF
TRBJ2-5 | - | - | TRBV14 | TGTGCCAGCAGCCAAGTTCATCGTGCTGTACTGGACCAAGAGACCCAGTACTTC | CASSQVHRAVLDQETQYF
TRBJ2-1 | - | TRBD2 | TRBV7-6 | TGTGCCAGCAGCTACGGACTAGCGGCCTACAATGAGCAGTTCTTC | CASSYGLAAYNEQFF
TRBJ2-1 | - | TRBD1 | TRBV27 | TGTGCCAGCAGTAAATTGAATTCCGGGACAGAGACTGAGCAGTTCTTC | CASSKLNSGTETEQFF
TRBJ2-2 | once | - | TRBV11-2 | TGTGCCAGCAGCTTTCTCCTTTTCCGGCAGGGAAAGGCCGGGGAGCTGTTTTTT | CASSFLLFRQGKAGELFF
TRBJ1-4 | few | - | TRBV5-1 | TGCGCCAGCAGCCTCCCGTCGACGGGAACTAATGAAAAACTGTTTTTT | CASSLPSTGTNEKLFF
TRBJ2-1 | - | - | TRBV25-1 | TGTGCCAGCAGTGAATTTCAGCTCTCATCTTTTGAGCAGTTCTTC | CASSEFQLSSFEQFF